This T cell receptor beta chain is drawn from a study of regulatory T cells in long-lasting Graves disease. In building TCR beta libraries, iRepertoire HTBI primers were used together with Arm-PCR of CDR3 regions. A single record per CDR3 protein comes from TCRdb applying MiXCR to the multiplex PCR reads. The table shows about half a million distinct CDR3 sequences, with approximately 12% occurring only once. Time point indicated: newly diagnosed GD, antithyroid drugs for less than 3 months. The TCR library used RNA extracted from PBMCs. This CDR3 is built from 14 residues. Germline CDR1 is MNHNS and CDR2 is SASEGT. Losses at the gene ends were 5 bases for V and 4 bases for J; bases not matched to a gene: 7. This clonotype was detected many times. In addition, the sample was reused for a study of T cells in Graves' hyperthyroidism and ophthalmopathy. That report notes: From stable hyperthyroidism, ophthalmopathy was separated by a 13 V-J model.

V usage is TRBV6-1 and J usage is TRBJ1-2, with TRBD1 matching 7 bases. The material sequenced was peripheral blood mononuclear cells (PBMCs), taken at new diagnosis, from a patient treated with antithyroid drugs. The receptor comes from a woman under 40 with Graves disease. The CDR3 DNA sequence: TGTGCCAGCAGTCCCGACAGGGAGGGCTATGGCTACACCTTC. It is translated as CASSPDREGYGYTF.